Described below is a single T cell receptor beta chain sequence and its context. The data belong to a study of blood T cell repertoires in COVID-19. The overall study: Specimens from acute and convalescent COVID-19 originated in the United States, Italy and Spain. Sources were T cells, B-cell-depleted T cells, or PBMCs; the material itself was cDNA or gDNA.

As processed by the authors: How many nucleated cells were present was estimated from reference gene primer amplification. Sequencing was performed with immunoSEQ multiplex PCR; in TCRdb, only in-frame clones are kept and a portion is missing. V and J calls and clone size are those listed in that table; D and trimming were worked out from the DNA. The profile shows 130,000 or so clones, about 86% of them singletons. CDR1 SNHLY and CDR2 FYNNEI come from the germline V gene. CDR3 length equals 12 residues. V was cut by 10 bases and J by 7 bases, with 16 bases left in between. The sample was peripheral blood. The clonotype originates from an older woman with acute or convalescent COVID-19. This chain uses TRBV2 with TRBJ1-1; D is unresolved. The CDR3 sequence: CATRSDGLEAFF. The CDR3 nucleotides read TGTGCCACCCGCAGTGATGGCCTTGAAGCTTTCTTT.